This note documents a single T cell receptor beta chain sequence. The V gene's germline CDR1 is SGHRS and CDR2 YFSETQ. This CDR3 region has 13 residues. V was pared by 6 bases and J by 5 bases, with 15 bases between. TCRdb reanalysed the RT-PCR reads using MiXCR and keeps one entry per CDR3 protein. This sample has hundreds of thousands of distinct CDR3 sequences; 12% to 15% occur once, and the top ten carry 3.6%. Input material: memory CD4+ T cells from blood. This TCR was sampled from a female donor in good health, serving as a healthy control. This chain connects TRBV5-1 to TRBJ2-7; possible D gene TRBD2, 5 bases. The CDR3: CASTPRPGDEQYF. The CDR3 DNA reads TGCGCCAGCACCCCGCGCCCCGGGGACGAGCAGTACTTC.